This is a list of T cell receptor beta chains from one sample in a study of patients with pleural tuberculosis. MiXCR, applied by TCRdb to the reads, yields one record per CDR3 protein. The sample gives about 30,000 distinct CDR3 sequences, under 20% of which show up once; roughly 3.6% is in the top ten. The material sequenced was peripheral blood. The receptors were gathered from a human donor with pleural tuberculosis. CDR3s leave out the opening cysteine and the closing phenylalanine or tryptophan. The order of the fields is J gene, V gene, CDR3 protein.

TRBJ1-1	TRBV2	ASSKLRARMNTEAF
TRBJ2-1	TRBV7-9	ASSLARSGHYNEQF
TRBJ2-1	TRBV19	ASSIGLAGNEQF
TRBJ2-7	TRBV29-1	SVEASYEQY
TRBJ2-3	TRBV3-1	ASSHPGRLTDTQY
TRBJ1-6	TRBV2	ASSTGDSPLH
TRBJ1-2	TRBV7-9	ASSPGGAYYGYT
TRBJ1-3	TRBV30	AWSYGSSFGNTIY
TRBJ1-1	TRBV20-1	SARRGGNTEAF
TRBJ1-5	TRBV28	ASSNRVPGQPQH
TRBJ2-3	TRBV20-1	SASTRQRTDTQY
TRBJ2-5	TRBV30	AWRLQGARETQY
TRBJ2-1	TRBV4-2	ASSQGLGSYNEQF
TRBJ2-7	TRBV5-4	ASRTGTASYEQY
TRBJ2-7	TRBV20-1	SAGPGSYEQY
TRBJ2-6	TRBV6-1	ASSDQLFSGANVLT
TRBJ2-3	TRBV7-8	ASSLARGSRNTDTQY
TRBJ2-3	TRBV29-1	SVARGADTQY
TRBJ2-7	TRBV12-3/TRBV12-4	ASSFGSSYEQY
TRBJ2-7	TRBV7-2	ASSFGLAGSYEQY
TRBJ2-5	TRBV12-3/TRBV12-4	ASSFSETQY
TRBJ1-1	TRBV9	ASSSRIENTEAF
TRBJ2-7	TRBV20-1	GAIGTDPYEQY
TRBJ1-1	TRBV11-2	AISRVTEAF
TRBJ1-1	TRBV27	ASHAIPPGVAEAF
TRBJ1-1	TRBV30	AWSETGMNTEAF
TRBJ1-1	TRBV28	ASSPEGGRYTEAF
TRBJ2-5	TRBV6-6	ASSLIQETQY
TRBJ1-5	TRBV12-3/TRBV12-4	ASSLGDNQPQH
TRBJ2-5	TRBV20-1	SARDVVAGGGETQY
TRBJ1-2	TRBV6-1	ASSPGQFYGYT
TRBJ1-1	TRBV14	AGSLGITEAF
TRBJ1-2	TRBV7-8	ASRGGTGVLGYT
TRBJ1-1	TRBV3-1	ASSLARRGLGTEAF
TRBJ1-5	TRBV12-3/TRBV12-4	ASSLTGGQPQH
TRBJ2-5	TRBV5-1	ASSLRGTEETQY
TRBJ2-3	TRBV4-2	ASSQDLARGLHTQY
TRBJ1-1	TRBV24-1	ATSDNDRRSEAF
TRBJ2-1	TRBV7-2	ASSPTGGEYEQF
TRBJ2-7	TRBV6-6	ASSYSPGTDSYEQY
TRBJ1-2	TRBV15	ATSRSGQGVLYGYT
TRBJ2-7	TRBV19	ASRRTPYYEQY
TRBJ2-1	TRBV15	ATSSLSLSPTNEQF
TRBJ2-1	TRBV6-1	ASSLLADNLHNEQF
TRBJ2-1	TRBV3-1	ASSRETSGSGGEQF